This entry lists 9 T cell receptor beta chains sequenced from one sample in a study of T-cell reconstitution after alpha-beta-depleted transplantation in children. The library targeted TCRbeta and was prepared with unique molecular identifiers. MiXCR was run by TCRdb on the PCR reads, yielding one entry per CDR3 protein. The sample has more than 550,000 distinct CDR3 sequences; over 9.5% are singletons. The sample was PBMCs from the stem cell graft donor, taken from the stem cell graft. Every receptor here comes from a human donor who donated a stem cell graft to a child with acute myeloid leukemia.

V usage is TRBV5-6 and J usage is TRBJ2-5; TRBD1 matches at 8 bases. This CDR3 has 15 residues. Germline lookup yields CDR1 SGHDT and CDR2 YYEEEE. Trimming at V came to 0 bases and at J to 5 bases, leaving 6 bases not matched to a gene. The CDR3, as DNA: TGTGCCAGCAGCTTGGATCAGGGGGCGTGGGAGACCCAGTACTTC. Translating it yields CASSLDQGAWETQYF. Full variable domain (outside the CDR3, taken from reference TRBV5-6 and TRBJ2-5): DAGVTQSPTHLIKTRGQQVTLRCSPKSGHDTVSWYQQALGQGPQFIFQYYEEEERQRGNFPDRFSGHQFPNYSSELNVNALLLGDSALYLCASSLDQGAWETQYFGPGTRLLVL.

V usage is TRBV7-2 and J usage is TRBJ2-7; 7 bases line up with TRBD1. CDR3 size: 14 residues. After removal of 0 bases from V and 7 bases from J, the junction contained 6 bases not matched to a gene. CDR1 SGHTA and CDR2 FQGNSA come from the germline V gene. The CDR3 sequence: CASSLAGGLPEQYF. The CDR3 region has the DNA TGTGCCAGCAGCTTAGCAGGGGGCTTACCAGAGCAGTACTTC.

This sequence joins TRBV2 and TRBJ2-1; no firm D call. Per germline, CDR1 SNHLY and CDR2 FYNNEI. The CDR3 sequence is 12 residues long. With 0 bases removed from V and 15 bases from J, the gap between germline ends came to 12 bases. The CDR3 region has the DNA TGTGCCAGCAGTGAAGCGCCCCCGGTTCTGTTCTTC. Its translation is CASSEAPPVLFF. Using reference TRBV2 and TRBJ2-1 for the parts outside the CDR3, the full variable domain is EPEVTQTPSHQVTQMGQEVILRCVPISNHLYFYWYRQILGQKVEFLVSFYNNEISEKSEIFDDQFSVERPDGSNFTLKIRSTKLEDSAMYFCASSEAPPVLFFGPGTRLTVL.

In its sample, this clonotype was seen many times. The chain couples TRBV20-1 to TRBJ2-7; TRBD2 matches 13 bases. The CDR3 extends over 15 amino acids. V was clipped by 6 bases and J by 3 bases; unmatched bases: 8. Germline-derived CDR1 and CDR2 are DFQATT and SNEGSKA (reference sequence). CDR3: CSAEFRTSGSYEQYF. The CDR3 DNA reads TGCAGTGCGGAGTTTCGGACTAGCGGGAGCTACGAGCAGTACTTC.

This clonotype has at least ten counts. The chain couples TRBV28 to TRBJ2-7, with D unclear. V was cut by 10 bases and J by 3 bases, with 10 bases left in between. The CDR3 runs to 11 residues. CDR1 is MDHEN, CDR2 SYDVKM, per germline. CDR3 in DNA: TGTGCCACGCTGGGCCTCTACGAGCAGTACTTC. The encoded protein is CATLGLYEQYF.

About this clonotype: The junction differs from germline at one of its ends, possibly a read error. The V and J genes are TRBV7-2 and TRBJ2-3; possibly TRBD2 for D (6 bases). The CDR3 is made up of 15 amino acids. The V gene's germline CDR1 is SGHTA and CDR2 FQGNSA. The CDR3 DNA sequence: TGTGACAGCAGCTTAGTGGGAGGCCGGGCAGATACGCAGTATTTT. Translating gives CDSSLVGGRADTQYF.

This clonotype was detected ten times or more. The chain recombines TRBV6-5 with TRBJ2-2; 7 bases are shared with TRBD2. CDR1 MNHEY and CDR2 SVGAGI come from the germline V gene. Trimming took 10 bases from V and 3 from J; bases not matched to a gene: 2. CDR3 size: 12 residues. CDR3 nucleotide sequence: TGTGCCACCGGACTAGACACCGGGGAGCTGTTTTTT. Its protein is CATGLDTGELFF.

This clonotype was seen many times. The chain has TRBV11-1 and TRBJ2-2, with D uncertain. V gave up 6 bases and J gave up 1 base, with 6 bases separating them. The CDR3 has 13 amino acids. Looked up from germline, CDR1 is SGHAT and CDR2 is FQDESV (reference sequence). CDR3 sequence reads: CASSYLNTGELFF. In DNA, the CDR3 is TGTGCCAGCAGTTATTTGAACACCGGGGAGCTGTTTTTT.

This clonotype was seen a few times. The V and J genes are TRBV12-3 or TRBV12-4 and TRBJ2-2; 7 nucleotides line up with TRBD2. This CDR3 is built from 13 residues. J was trimmed by 5 bases and V by 8 bases; bases with no gene match: 5. The CDR3 DNA reads TGTGCCAGCGGGCGGGAGACTACCGGGGAGCTGTTTTTT. This encodes CASGRETTGELFF.